This passage covers 20 T cell receptor beta chains from one sample sequenced in a study of shared clonotypes between healthy human individuals. Sequencing used immunoSEQ multiplex PCR; TCRdb keeps in-frame clones, though not all of them. The repertoire holds about 2.1 million clones, with approximately 94% as singletons. Terminally differentiated effector memory CD45RA+ cells were left out of the naive CD8 fraction, which was CD45RO-negative and positively selected for CCR7. Sequenced material: naive CD8+ T cells from PBMCs. Receptors originate from a man younger than 30 in good health. Some clones in this sample may be carry-over from other donors' samples.

The chain joins TRBV28 to TRBJ2-3; D might be TRBD1 (5 bases). The V gene lost 3 bases and the J gene lost 6 bases, with 13 bases spanning the gap. This CDR3 has 14 amino acids. Germline V lookup: CDR1 MDHEN, CDR2 SYDVKM. CDR3 sequence reads: CASSLGPLRDTQYF. The CDR3 DNA sequence: TGTGCCAGCAGTTTGGGGCCATTAAGGGATACGCAGTATTTT.

This clone appeared a few times. This chain uses TRBV7-2 with TRBJ2-7; 8 bases are a match to TRBD1. CDR1 and CDR2 (germline): SGHTA, FQGNSA. V lost 8 bases to trimming and J lost 2 bases; unmatched junction nucleotides: 5. The CDR3 is 13 residues long. The CDR3 region has the DNA TGTGCCAGCCGTAACAGGGGGACCTACGAGCAGTACTTC. Translation: CASRNRGTYEQYF.

This chain links TRBV7-3 with TRBJ2-7; 7 nucleotides align to TRBD1. CDR1 is SGHTA and CDR2 is FQGTGA in the germline V gene. With V trimmed by 5 bases and J by 5 bases, 9 bases remained unmatched. This CDR3 comprises 14 residues. The CDR3 reads CASSPRQGANEQYF. In DNA form, the CDR3 reads TGTGCCAGCAGCCCACGACAGGGAGCTAACGAGCAGTACTTC.

The CDR3 DNA reads TGTGCCAGCAGCGTCCCCCGGGACCCCGAACGCCTGGACACCGGGGAGCTGTTTTTT. Protein: CASSVPRDPERLDTGELFF. The chain joins TRBV9 to TRBJ2-2; D may match TRBD1 or TRBD2 (5 bases each). This CDR3 spans 19 amino acids. Germline V gene sequence: CDR1 SGDLS, CDR2 YYNGEE. V was cut by 2 bases and J by 3 bases, with 23 bases left in between.

The genes are TRBV2 and TRBJ2-1; possible D gene TRBD2, 6 bases. The CDR3 is 17 residues long. Germline-derived CDR1 and CDR2 are SNHLY and FYNNEI. The V gene lost 2 bases and the J gene lost 2 bases, with 16 bases spanning the gap. This CDR3 reads CASSESAREDTYNEQFF. The CDR3, as DNA: TGTGCCAGCAGTGAATCGGCGAGGGAGGACACCTACAATGAGCAGTTCTTC.

Turning to this clone: Other DNA variants within this sample encode the same CDR3. The CDR3 coding sequence is TGTGCCAGTAGTATCGACAGGAGCTCCTACGAGCAGTACTTC. It codes for CASSIDRSSYEQYF. The chain links TRBV19 to TRBJ2-7; a weak D match, TRBD1 (6 bases). The CDR3 is made up of 14 amino acids. Germline V gene sequence: CDR1 LNHDA, CDR2 SQIVND (reference sequence). Between the trimmed V and J ends, which lost 3 bases and 0 bases, there was a span of 9 bases.

This chain links TRBV6-1 with TRBJ2-7, with 10 bases identical to TRBD1. V lost 7 bases, J lost 5 bases, and 11 bases stayed unmatched. The length of the CDR3 is 15 residues. Per the germline V gene, CDR1 is MNHNS and CDR2 is SASEGT. CDR3 nucleotide sequence: TGTGCCAGCACCTTCCGGGACAGGGGCAACGACGAGCAGTACTTC. Its translation is CASTFRDRGNDEQYF.

J is TRBJ2-1 and V is TRBV28; no clear D gene. Per the germline V gene, CDR1 is MDHEN and CDR2 is SYDVKM. CDR3 size: 12 residues. The ends were cut back, 2 bases at V and 9 bases at J, with 8 bases in the middle. The CDR3 DNA reads as TGTGCCAGCAGTTTACCCTTTGCTGAGCAGTTCTTC. Translation gives CASSLPFAEQFF.

The V and J genes are TRBV4-1 and TRBJ2-7; no clear D gene. The CDR3 is 14 amino acids. V gave up 0 bases and J gave up 3 bases, with 9 bases separating them. Germline V gives CDR1 MGHRA, CDR2 YSYEKL. The CDR3 here is CASSQDGRNYEQYF. The CDR3 DNA reads as TGCGCCAGCAGCCAAGACGGAAGGAACTACGAGCAGTACTTC.

J is TRBJ1-1 and V is TRBV19; D uncertain. The germline CDR1 and CDR2 sequences are LNHDA and SQIVND (reference sequence). Trimming took off 3 bases at V and 1 base at J, with 9 bases between the two ends. The CDR3 sequence is 14 residues long. CDR3 loop: CASSMFRENTEAFF. In DNA form, the CDR3 reads TGTGCCAGTAGTATGTTTAGGGAGAACACTGAAGCTTTCTTT.

This clone has only one observation. The J gene is TRBJ1-5, the V gene TRBV28; TRBD1 matches 7 bases. CDR3 length equals 17 residues. The germline V gene encodes CDR1 MDHEN and CDR2 SYDVKM. Trimming at V came to 5 bases and at J to 0 bases, leaving 10 bases not matched to a gene. CDR3 loop: CASSRPGTVDSNQPQHF. In DNA form, the CDR3 reads TGTGCCAGCAGTCGACCCGGGACAGTGGATAGCAATCAGCCCCAGCATTTT.

This chain uses TRBV18 with TRBJ1-2, with TRBD1 matching 10 bases. V shed 3 bases, J shed 3 bases, and the junction held 7 bases outside the gene matches. CDR1 is KGHSH and CDR2 is LQKENI in the germline V gene. The CDR3 length is 16 residues. CDR3 sequence (DNA): TGTGCCAGCTCACCGCTGGGACAGGGGTACGACTATGGCTACACCTTC. This gives the protein CASSPLGQGYDYGYTF.

The rearrangement uses TRBV7-9 and TRBJ1-4; D is unresolved. Germline CDR1 SEHNR, CDR2 FQNEAQ (reference sequence). This CDR3 contains 17 residues. Trimming removed 4 bases from V and 2 bases from J, with 17 bases in between. As DNA, the CDR3 is TGTGCCAGCAGCTCCGGAAAGGGAGGAGCGACTAATGAAAAACTGTTTTTT. Protein sequence: CASSSGKGGATNEKLFF.

V gene TRBV25-1 combines with J gene TRBJ1-1; D unresolved. This CDR3 contains 12 residues. The germline V gene has CDR1 MGHDK and CDR2 SYGVNS. Trimming took 3 bases from V and 8 from J, leaving 10 bases between them. In DNA, the CDR3 is TGTGCCAGCAGTGATTTCACAGAGGAAGCTTTCTTT. This sequence encodes CASSDFTEEAFF.

V and J are TRBV6-1 and TRBJ1-3; D perhaps matches TRBD1 (5 bases). The V gene lost 3 bases and the J gene lost 0 bases, with 6 bases spanning the gap. The CDR3 spans 14 residues. The germline V gene has CDR1 MNHNS and CDR2 SASEGT. CDR3 bases: TGTGCCAGCAGTGAGACAGTCTCTGGAAACACCATATATTTT. Amino acids: CASSETVSGNTIYF.

Notes on this clone: Other DNA sequences in this sample translate to the same CDR3. This chain joins TRBV5-6 and TRBJ2-7; the D is unclear. The germline CDR1 and CDR2 sequences are SGHDT and YYEEEE. Trimming shortened V by 0 bases and J by 3 bases, and 7 bases separated the two germline ends. CDR3 length equals 13 residues. The CDR3: CASSLGVGYEQYF. The CDR3 bases are TGTGCCAGCAGCTTGGGGGTAGGCTACGAGCAGTACTTC.

The V and J genes are TRBV25-1 and TRBJ2-2, with 7 bases matching TRBD1. This CDR3 region has 15 residues. Germline-derived CDR1 and CDR2 are MGHDK and SYGVNS. The V segment lost 0 bases and the J segment 5 bases; nucleotides outside the gene matches: 3. CDR3 DNA: TGTGCCAGCAGTGAATATGACAGGGCGACCGGGGAGCTGTTTTTT. This translates into CASSEYDRATGELFF.

The chain employs TRBV29-1 and TRBJ1-4; D call uncertain. The CDR3 contains 15 residues. V gave up 0 bases and J gave up 7 bases, with 15 bases separating them. Germline V gene lookup returns CDR1 SQVTM and CDR2 ANQGSEA. CDR3: CSVEDLRAGGEKLFF. The CDR3 nucleotides read TGCAGCGTTGAAGATCTAAGGGCGGGTGGTGAAAAACTGTTTTTT.

This CDR3 is CASSSTAANEKLFF. In nucleotides, the CDR3 is TGTGCCAGCAGCTCGACAGCCGCTAATGAAAAACTGTTTTTT. The rearrangement uses TRBV6-6 and TRBJ1-4; tentative D call: TRBD1 (5 bases). Germline V gene lookup returns CDR1 MNHNY and CDR2 SVGAGI (reference sequence). V was pared by 6 bases and J by 3 bases, with 11 bases between. CDR3 length: 14 residues.

This clone was picked up one time. This sequence joins TRBV28 and TRBJ2-2, with 10 bases identical to TRBD2. The ends lost 4 bases at V and 8 bases at J; junction bases unmatched: 7. CDR3 length equals 15 residues. The V gene's germline CDR1 is MDHEN and CDR2 SYDVKM. The CDR3 sequence is CASSSPLAGVGELFF. Here the CDR3 DNA reads TGTGCCAGCAGTTCACCCCTAGCGGGAGTTGGGGAGCTGTTTTTT.